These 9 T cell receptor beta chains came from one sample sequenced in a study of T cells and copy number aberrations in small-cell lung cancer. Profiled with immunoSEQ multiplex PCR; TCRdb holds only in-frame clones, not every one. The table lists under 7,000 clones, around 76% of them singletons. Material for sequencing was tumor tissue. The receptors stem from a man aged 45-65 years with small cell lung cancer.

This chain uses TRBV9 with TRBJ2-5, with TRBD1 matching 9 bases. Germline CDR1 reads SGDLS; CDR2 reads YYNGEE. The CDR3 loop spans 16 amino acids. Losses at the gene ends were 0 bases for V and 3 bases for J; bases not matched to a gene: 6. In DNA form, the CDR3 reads TGTGCCAGCAGCGTAGCCCAGGACAGGGGCGAAGAGACCCAGTACTTC. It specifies CASSVAQDRGEETQYF.

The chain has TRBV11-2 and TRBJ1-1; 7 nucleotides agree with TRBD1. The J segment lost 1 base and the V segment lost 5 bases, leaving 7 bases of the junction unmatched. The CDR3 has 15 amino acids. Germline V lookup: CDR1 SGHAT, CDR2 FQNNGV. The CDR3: CASSLRDRENTEAFF. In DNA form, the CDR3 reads TGTGCCAGCAGCCTACGGGACAGAGAGAACACTGAAGCTTTCTTT. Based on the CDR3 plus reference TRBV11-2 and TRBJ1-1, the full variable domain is EAGVAQSPRYKIIEKRQSVAFWCNPISGHATLYWYQQILGQGPKLLIQFQNNGVVDDSQLPKDRFSAERLKGVDSTLKIQPAKLEDSAVYLCASSLRDRENTEAFFGQGTRLTVV.

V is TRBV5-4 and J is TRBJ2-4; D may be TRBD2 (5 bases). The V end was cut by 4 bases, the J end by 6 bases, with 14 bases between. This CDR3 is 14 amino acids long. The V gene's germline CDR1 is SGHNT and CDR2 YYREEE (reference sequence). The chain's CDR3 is CASSPPGLGNIQYF. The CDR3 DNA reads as TGTGCCAGCAGCCCACCAGGACTGGGAAACATTCAGTACTTC.

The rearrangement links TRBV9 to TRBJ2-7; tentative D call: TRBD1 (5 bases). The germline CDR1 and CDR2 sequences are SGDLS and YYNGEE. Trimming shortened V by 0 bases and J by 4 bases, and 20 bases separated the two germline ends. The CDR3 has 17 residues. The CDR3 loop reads CASSVAASTAAYYEQYF. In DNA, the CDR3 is TGTGCCAGCAGCGTAGCCGCGTCGACAGCCGCGTATTACGAGCAGTACTTC.

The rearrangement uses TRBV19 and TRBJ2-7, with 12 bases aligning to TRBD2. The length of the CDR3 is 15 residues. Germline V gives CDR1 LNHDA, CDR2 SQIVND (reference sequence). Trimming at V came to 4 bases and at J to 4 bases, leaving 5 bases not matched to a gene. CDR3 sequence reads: CASSRTSGNTYEQYF. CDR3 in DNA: TGTGCCAGTAGTAGGACTAGCGGGAATACTTACGAGCAGTACTTC.

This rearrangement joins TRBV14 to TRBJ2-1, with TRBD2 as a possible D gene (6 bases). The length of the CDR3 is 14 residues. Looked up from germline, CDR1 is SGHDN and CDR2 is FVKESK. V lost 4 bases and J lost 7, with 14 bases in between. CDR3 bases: TGTGCCAGCAGCCGACCGGGACTGGGGAATGAGCAGTTCTTC. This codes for CASSRPGLGNEQFF. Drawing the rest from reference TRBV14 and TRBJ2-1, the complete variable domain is EAGVTQFPSHSVIEKGQTVTLRCDPISGHDNLYWYRRVMGKEIKFLLHFVKESKQDESGMPNNRFLAERTGGTYSTLKVQPAELEDSGVYFCASSRPGLGNEQFFGPGTRLTVL.

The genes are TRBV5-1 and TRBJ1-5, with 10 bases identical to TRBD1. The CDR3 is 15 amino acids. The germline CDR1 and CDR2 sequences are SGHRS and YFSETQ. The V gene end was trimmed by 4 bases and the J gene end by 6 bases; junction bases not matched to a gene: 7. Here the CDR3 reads CASSRTGGRSQPQHF. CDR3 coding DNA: TGCGCCAGCAGCAGGACAGGGGGTCGGAGTCAGCCCCAGCATTTT.

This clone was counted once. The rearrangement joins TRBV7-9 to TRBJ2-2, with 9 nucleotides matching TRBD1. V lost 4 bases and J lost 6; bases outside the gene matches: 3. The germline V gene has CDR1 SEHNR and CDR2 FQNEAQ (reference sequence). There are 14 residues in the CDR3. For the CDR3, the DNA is TGTGCCAGCAGCTACCGACAGGGGGCCGGGGAGCTGTTTTTT. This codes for CASSYRQGAGELFF.

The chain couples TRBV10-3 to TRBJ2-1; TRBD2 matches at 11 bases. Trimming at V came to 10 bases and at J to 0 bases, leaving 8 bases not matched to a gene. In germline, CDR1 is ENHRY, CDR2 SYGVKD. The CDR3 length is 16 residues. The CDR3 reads CATLTSGKSSYNEQFF. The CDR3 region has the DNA TGTGCCACCCTGACTAGCGGGAAAAGCTCCTACAATGAGCAGTTCTTC.